The source of this T cell receptor beta chain is a study of T cell repertoires in cytomegalovirus infection. Via MiXCR, TCRdb re-called the reads, giving one row per CDR3 protein. The table records about 340,000 distinct CDR3 sequences, 25% to 35% of them present only once. Regarding this clonotype: The antigen remains undetermined.

There are 13 residues in the CDR3. Germline V gives CDR1 SNHLY, CDR2 FYNNEI. The germline V and J ends were trimmed by 1 base and 5 bases, with 6 bases remaining between them. General study points: Identification of carriers of CMV plus the relevant HLA was achieved through cumulative public TCR beta family frequency. The ex vivo response was dominated by HLA-C-restricted CMV-specific TCR beta clonotypes.

Here the sequenced sample was cultured PBMCs, taken from culture after CMV antigen stimulation. The chain links TRBV2 to TRBJ1-5; no definite D call. The sequence was collected from a human donor in good health (CMV status not recorded). Some clones in this sample may be carry-over from other donors' samples. In DNA, the CDR3 is TGTGCCAGCAGTGAAGAGGGAGATCAGCCCCAGCATTTT. Its protein is CASSEEGDQPQHF.